This TCR beta chain stems from a study of shared clonotypes between healthy human individuals. With 1 base removed from V and 0 bases from J, the gap between germline ends came to 10 bases. The CDR3 has 15 residues. The germline V gene has CDR1 LNHDA and CDR2 SQIVND (reference sequence). Sequencing used immunoSEQ multiplex PCR; TCRdb keeps in-frame clones, though not all of them. The data show 780,000 or so clones, around 77% seen once. The sequenced material came from memory CD4+ T cells sorted from blood. Noted subset: CD45RA-negative fraction. The receptor was derived from a woman aged 30 to 39 in good health. The J gene is TRBJ2-7, the V gene TRBV19; D not certain. CDR3 nucleotide sequence: TGTGCCAGTAGTATAGCTTATCACTCCTCCTACGAGCAGTACTTC. This encodes CASSIAYHSSYEQYF.